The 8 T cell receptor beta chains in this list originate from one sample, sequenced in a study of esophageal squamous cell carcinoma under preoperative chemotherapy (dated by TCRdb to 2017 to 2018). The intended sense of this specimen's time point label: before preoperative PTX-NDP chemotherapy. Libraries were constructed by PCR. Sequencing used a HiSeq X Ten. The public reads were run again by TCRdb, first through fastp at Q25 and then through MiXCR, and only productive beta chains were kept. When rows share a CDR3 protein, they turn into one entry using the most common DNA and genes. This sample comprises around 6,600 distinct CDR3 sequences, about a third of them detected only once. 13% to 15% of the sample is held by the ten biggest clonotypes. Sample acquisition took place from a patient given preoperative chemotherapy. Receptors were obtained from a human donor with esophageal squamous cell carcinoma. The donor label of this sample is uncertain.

CDR3 DNA: TGTGCCAGCAGTGAATGGGGTTGCTACAATGGGCGGTTCTTC. It codes for CASSEWGCYNGRFF. The V call is TRBV6-1, the J call TRBJ2-1; D is ambiguous. Germline V gene sequence: CDR1 MNHNS, CDR2 SASEGT. The ends were cut back, 2 bases at V and 15 bases at J, with 20 bases in the middle. This CDR3 is 14 amino acids long.

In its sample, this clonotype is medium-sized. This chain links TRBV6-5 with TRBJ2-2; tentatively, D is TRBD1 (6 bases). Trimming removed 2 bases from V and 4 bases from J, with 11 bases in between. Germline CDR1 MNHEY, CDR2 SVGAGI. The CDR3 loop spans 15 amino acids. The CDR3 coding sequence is TGTGCCAGCAGTTACGGCAGGGGTCGCACCGGGGAGCTGTTTTTT. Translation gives CASSYGRGRTGELFF.

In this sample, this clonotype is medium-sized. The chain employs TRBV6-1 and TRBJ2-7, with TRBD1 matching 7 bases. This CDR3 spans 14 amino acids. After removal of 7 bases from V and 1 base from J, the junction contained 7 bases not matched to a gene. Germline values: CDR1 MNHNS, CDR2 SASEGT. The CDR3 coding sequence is TGTGCCAGCATGACGACAGGGAATTCCTACGAGCAGTACTTC. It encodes CASMTTGNSYEQYF.

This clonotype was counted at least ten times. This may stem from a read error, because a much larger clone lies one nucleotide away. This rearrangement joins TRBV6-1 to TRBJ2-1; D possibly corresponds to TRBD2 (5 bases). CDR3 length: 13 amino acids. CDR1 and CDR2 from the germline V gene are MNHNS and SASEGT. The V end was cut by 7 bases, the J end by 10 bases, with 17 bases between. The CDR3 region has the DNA TGTGCCAGCACCAAACTAGTCTCCTACGAGCAGTTCTTC. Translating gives CASTKLVSYEQFF.

Here the CDR3 DNA reads TGTGCCAGCAGTTACCGCGGTGGGGAGCTGTTTTTT. This gives the protein CASSYRGGELFF. The rearrangement uses TRBV6-5 and TRBJ2-2; unclear D gene. CDR3 length equals 12 residues. Trimming stripped 2 bases from V and 8 bases from J, with 6 bases between. CDR1 and CDR2 (germline): MNHEY, SVGAGI.

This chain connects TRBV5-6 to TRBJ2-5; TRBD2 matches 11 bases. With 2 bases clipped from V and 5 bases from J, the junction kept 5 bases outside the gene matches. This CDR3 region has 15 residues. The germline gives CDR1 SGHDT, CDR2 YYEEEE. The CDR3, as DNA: TGTGCCAGCAGCTTTACTAGCGGGAGATGGGAGACCCAGTACTTC. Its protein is CASSFTSGRWETQYF.

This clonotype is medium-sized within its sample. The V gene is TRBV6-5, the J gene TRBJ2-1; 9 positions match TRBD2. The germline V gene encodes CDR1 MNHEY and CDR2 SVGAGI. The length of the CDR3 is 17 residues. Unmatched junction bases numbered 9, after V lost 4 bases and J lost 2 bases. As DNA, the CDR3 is TGTGCCAGCAGTTCACCCGGACTAGCGAATACCTACAATGAGCAGTTCTTC. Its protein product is CASSSPGLANTYNEQFF.

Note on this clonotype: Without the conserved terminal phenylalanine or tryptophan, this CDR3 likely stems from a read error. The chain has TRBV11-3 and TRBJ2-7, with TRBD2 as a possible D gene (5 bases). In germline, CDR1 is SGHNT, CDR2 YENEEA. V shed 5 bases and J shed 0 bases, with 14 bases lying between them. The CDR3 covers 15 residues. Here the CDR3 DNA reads TGTGCCAGCAGCCTCGGACTGGCGGGCTCCTACGAGCAGTACTGC. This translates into CASSLGLAGSYEQYC.